The clone carrying this T cell receptor beta chain was recorded many times. Antigen specificity is unknown. There are 16 residues in the CDR3. Germline CDR1 is LNHDA and CDR2 is SQIVND (reference sequence). Trimming removed 1 base from V and 0 bases from J, with 10 bases in between. This sample is drawn from a study of CD8+CD57+ T cells in acquired aplastic anemia. Study-wide context: The sorted CD4+ and CD8+ cells yielded an average around 3.2 ug of DNA. General study points: Common to patients and controls were around 30 CD8+ CDR3 sequences.

Genomic DNA was employed as the template in profiling TCR beta VDJ and CDR3. Using its own MiXCR run on the reads, TCRdb lists one record per CDR3 protein. This table holds under 200,000 distinct CDR3 sequences, around 60% found once. This clonotype was obtained from a human donor in good health. The rearrangement links TRBV19 to TRBJ1-5; D gene ambiguous. The specimen was sorted CD4+, CD8+, or CD8+CD57+ T cells (not recorded which) from PBMCs. The CDR3 DNA reads as TGTGCCAGTAGTATAGCTGAAGGAATTAGCAATCAGCCCCAGCATTTT. Amino acid sequence: CASSIAEGISNQPQHF.